This TCR beta chain was recorded in a study of OX40 agonist ivuxolimab in advanced cancers. Study as a whole: The patients received agonistic anti-OX40 (CD134) antibody ivuxolimab. Ivuxolimab doses were 0.01, 0.1, 0.3, 1.5, 3 or 10 mg/kg every 2 weeks. Recorded diagnoses for dose-escalation patients were hepatocellular carcinoma, melanoma, renal cell or head and neck cancer. Anti-PD-1, anti-PD-L1 or anti-CTLA-4 therapy given earlier was allowed, and about 38% had some.

This clone has a handful of counts. The germline CDR1 and CDR2 sequences are MNHEY and SMNVEV (reference sequence). V was pared by 6 bases and J by 8 bases, with 14 bases between. This CDR3 is 14 amino acids long. Produced via immunoSEQ multiplex PCR; TCRdb's table is partial and in-frame only. The table records about 35,000 clones, 79% of them present only once. The rearrangement uses TRBV27 and TRBJ1-6; no clear D gene. The specimen comprised CD4+ or CD8+ T cells sorted from blood, sampled in a trial of the OX40 agonist ivuxolimab. The clonotype was recovered from an adult with an advanced solid tumor such as melanoma, head and neck, liver or kidney cancer. CDR3 sequence (DNA): TGTGCCAGCAGGGCAGCCAGCCCGTATTCACCCCTCCACTTT. Translating it yields CASRAASPYSPLHF.